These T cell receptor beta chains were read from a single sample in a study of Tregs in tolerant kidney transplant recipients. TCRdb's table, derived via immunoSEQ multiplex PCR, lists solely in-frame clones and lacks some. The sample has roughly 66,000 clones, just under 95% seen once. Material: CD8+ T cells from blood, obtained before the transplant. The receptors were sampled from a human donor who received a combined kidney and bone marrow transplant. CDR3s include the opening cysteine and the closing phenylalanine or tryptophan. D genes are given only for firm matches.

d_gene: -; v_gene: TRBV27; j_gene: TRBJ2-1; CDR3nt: TGTGCCAGCAGTACAACCGGGGGTCCATACAATGAGCAGTTCTTC; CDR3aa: CASSTTGGPYNEQFF
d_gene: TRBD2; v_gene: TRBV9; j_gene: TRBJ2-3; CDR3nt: TGTGCCAGCAGCGTTTCTACGGGAGGGTCGACGGATACGCAGTATTTT; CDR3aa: CASSVSTGGSTDTQYF
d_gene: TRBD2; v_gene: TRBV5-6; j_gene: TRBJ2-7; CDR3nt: TGTGCCAGCAGCTTGGGACTAGCGGGAGTAAGGCAGTACTTC; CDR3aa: CASSLGLAGVRQYF
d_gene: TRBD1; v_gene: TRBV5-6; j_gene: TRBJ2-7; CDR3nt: TGTGCCAGCAGCTTGGGGGGACAGGGACGTAGGGAGCAGTACTTC; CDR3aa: CASSLGGQGRREQYF
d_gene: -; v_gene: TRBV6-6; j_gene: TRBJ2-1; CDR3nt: TGTGCCAGCAGTTCCACACTAGCCTACAATGAGCAGTTCTTC; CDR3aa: CASSSTLAYNEQFF
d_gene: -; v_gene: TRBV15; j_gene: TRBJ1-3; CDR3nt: TGTGCCACCAGCAGAACAGGGTTTTCAACTGGAAACACCATATATTTT; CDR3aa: CATSRTGFSTGNTIYF
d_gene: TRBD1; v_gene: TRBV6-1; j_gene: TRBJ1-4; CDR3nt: TGTGCCAGCAATGCCGGGACAGGGAATGAAAAACTGTTTTTT; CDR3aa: CASNAGTGNEKLFF
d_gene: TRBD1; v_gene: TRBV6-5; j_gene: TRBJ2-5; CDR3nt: TGTGCCAGCAGCTACGAGGGGGCCCGGGAGACCCAGTACTTC; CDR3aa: CASSYEGARETQYF
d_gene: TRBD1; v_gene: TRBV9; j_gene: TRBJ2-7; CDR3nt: TGTGCCAGCAGCGCCGGGACAGTTGGCTACGAGCAGTACTTC; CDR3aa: CASSAGTVGYEQYF
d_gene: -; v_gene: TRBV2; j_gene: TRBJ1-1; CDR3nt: TGTGCCAGAACTCAGGGTCTAGACACTGAAGCTTTCTTT; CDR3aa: CARTQGLDTEAFF